The 3 T cell receptor beta chains presented below share a single source sample, sequenced in a study of blood T cells in healthy people across ages. Then a second PCR, running roughly 7 to 11 cycles, was carried out with a sample-barcoded 5' primer and a J-beta primer mix. TCRdb reprocessed the 5' RACE reads via MiXCR and lists one record per CDR3 protein. The sample carries 1.5 million to 2 million distinct CDR3 sequences, approximately 28% recorded once. The sequencing sample was made of blood. These receptors were taken from a woman aged 25 to 39 in good health.

The chain combines TRBV5-6 with TRBJ1-4, with D perhaps matching TRBD1 (5 bases). Germline CDR1 and CDR2: SGHDT and YYEEEE. This CDR3 has 17 residues. The ends were cut back, 4 bases at V and 1 base at J, with 17 bases in the middle. Here the CDR3 DNA reads TGTGCCAGCAGCCAAGGATTCCGGGGGGTAACTAATGAAAAACTGTTTTTT. Translating gives CASSQGFRGVTNEKLFF.

V usage is TRBV2 and J usage is TRBJ2-3, with TRBD1 matching 7 bases. V gave up 4 bases and J gave up 0 bases; unmatched junction bases: 7. From germline, CDR1 is SNHLY and CDR2 FYNNEI. The CDR3 loop spans 16 amino acids. The CDR3 nucleotides are TGTGCCAGCAGTGGACAGGGCTTAACCAGCACAGATACGCAGTATTTT. Protein: CASSGQGLTSTDTQYF.

This clonotype was observed at least ten times. The chain couples TRBV20-1 to TRBJ2-2; D is uncertain. Trimming stripped 6 bases from V and 2 bases from J, with 13 bases between. Germline lookup yields CDR1 DFQATT and CDR2 SNEGSKA (reference sequence). The CDR3 has 14 amino acids. CDR3 in DNA: TGCAGTGCGAAACTCGGGTTAAACACCGGGGAGCTGTTTTTT. Its protein is CSAKLGLNTGELFF.